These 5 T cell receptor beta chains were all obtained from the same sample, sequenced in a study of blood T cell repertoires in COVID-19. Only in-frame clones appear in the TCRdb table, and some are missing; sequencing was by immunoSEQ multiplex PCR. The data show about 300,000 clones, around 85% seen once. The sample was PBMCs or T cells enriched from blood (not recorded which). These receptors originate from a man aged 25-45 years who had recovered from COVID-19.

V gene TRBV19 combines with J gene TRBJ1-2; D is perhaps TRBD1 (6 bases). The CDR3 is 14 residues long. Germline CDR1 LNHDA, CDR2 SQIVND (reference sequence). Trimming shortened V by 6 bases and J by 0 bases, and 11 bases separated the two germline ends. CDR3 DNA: TGTGCCAGTAGGACAGGAAACCCTAACTATGGCTACACCTTC. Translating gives CASRTGNPNYGYTF.

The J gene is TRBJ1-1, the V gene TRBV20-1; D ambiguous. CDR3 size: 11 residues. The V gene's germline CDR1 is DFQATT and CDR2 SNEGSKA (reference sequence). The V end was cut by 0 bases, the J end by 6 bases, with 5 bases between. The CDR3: CSAREEAEAFF. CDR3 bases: TGCAGTGCTAGAGAGGAGGCTGAAGCTTTCTTT.

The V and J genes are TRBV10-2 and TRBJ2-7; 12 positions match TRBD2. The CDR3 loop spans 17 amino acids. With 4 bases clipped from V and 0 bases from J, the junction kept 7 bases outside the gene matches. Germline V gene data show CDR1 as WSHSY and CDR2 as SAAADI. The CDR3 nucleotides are TGCGCCAGCAGTGCAGGACTAGCGGGGTTCTACTCCTACGAGCAGTACTTC. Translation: CASSAGLAGFYSYEQYF.

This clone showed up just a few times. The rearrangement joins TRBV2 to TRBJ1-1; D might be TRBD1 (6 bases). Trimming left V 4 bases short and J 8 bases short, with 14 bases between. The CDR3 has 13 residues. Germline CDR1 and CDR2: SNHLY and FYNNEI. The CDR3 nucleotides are TGTGCCAGCAGTGTCCGCGTCGGGACAGAAGCTTTCTTT. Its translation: CASSVRVGTEAFF.

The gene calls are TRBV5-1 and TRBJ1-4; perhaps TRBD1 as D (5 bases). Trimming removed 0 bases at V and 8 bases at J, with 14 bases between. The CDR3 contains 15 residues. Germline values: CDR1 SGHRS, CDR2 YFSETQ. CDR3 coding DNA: TGCGCCAGCAGCTTGGTAGGGAGGGACGAGGAAAAACTGTTTTTT. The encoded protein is CASSLVGRDEEKLFF. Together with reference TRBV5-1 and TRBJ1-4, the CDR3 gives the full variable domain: KAGVTQTPRYLIKTRGQQVTLSCSPISGHRSVSWYQQTPGQGLQFLFEYFSETQRNKGNFPGRFSGRQFSNSRSEMNVSTLELGDSALYLCASSLVGRDEEKLFFGSGTQLSVL.